A single sample is the source of the 31 T cell receptor beta chains below, sequenced in a study of T cell changes during pregnancy in multiple sclerosis. The repertoire was sequenced with immunoSEQ multiplex PCR; TCRdb's copy has only in-frame clones and lacks some. The top ten hold more than 3% of the sample, which has tens of thousands of clones, about 89% seen once. This material consisted of CD4+ T cells from peripheral blood mononuclear cells, taken in the first trimester of pregnancy. The origin of the receptors is a female donor in good health, enrolled as a control in a pregnancy study.

This clone was counted only a few times. The chain links TRBV5-1 to TRBJ2-5; 10 bases fit TRBD2. There are 16 residues in the CDR3. In germline, CDR1 is SGHRS, CDR2 YFSETQ. Trimming took 2 bases from V and 4 from J; bases not matched to a gene: 8. The CDR3 sequence: CASSFTASGSAETQYF. For the CDR3, the DNA is TGCGCCAGCAGCTTTACGGCTAGCGGGAGTGCAGAGACCCAGTACTTC.

This chain uses TRBV7-2 with TRBJ1-3, with 8 bases that match TRBD1. This CDR3 has 13 amino acids. Germline CDR1 SGHTA, CDR2 FQGNSA. V was pared by 6 bases and J by 2 bases, with 0 bases of the junction left unmatched. CDR3 residues: CASRDRAGNTIYF. The CDR3 bases are TGTGCCAGCAGGGACAGGGCTGGAAACACCATATATTTT.

The rearrangement joins TRBV7-9 to TRBJ2-1; tentative D call: TRBD2 (7 bases). The CDR3 runs 14 residues. Between the trimmed V and J ends, which lost 3 bases and 5 bases, there was a span of 11 bases. Germline V gene sequence: CDR1 SEHNR, CDR2 FQNEAQ (reference sequence). The CDR3 protein is CASSFGGGHNEQFF. CDR3 bases: TGTGCCAGCAGCTTTGGGGGGGGCCACAATGAGCAGTTCTTC.

This sequence joins TRBV18 and TRBJ2-7, with D uncertain. The V gene lost 3 bases and the J gene lost 1 base, with 4 bases spanning the gap. The germline V gene encodes CDR1 KGHSH and CDR2 LQKENI. The CDR3 is 12 amino acids. The CDR3 loop reads CASSPQSYEQYF. The CDR3 bases are TGTGCCAGCTCACCGCAGTCCTACGAGCAGTACTTC.

The chain carries TRBV5-4 and TRBJ2-2; 8 nucleotides match TRBD1. This CDR3 spans 17 amino acids. CDR1 and CDR2 from the germline V gene are SGHNT and YYREEE (reference sequence). The junction had 9 bases not matched to a gene; V was cut back by 0 bases and J by 5 bases. The DNA for the CDR3 is TGTGCCAGCAGCTTGGCCCAGGGGGCTAAGGTTACCGGGGAGCTGTTTTTT. It is translated as CASSLAQGAKVTGELFF.

The rearrangement joins TRBV5-1 to TRBJ1-1; D possibly corresponds to TRBD1 (5 bases). The ends were cut back, 6 bases at V and 0 bases at J, with 15 bases in the middle. Germline values: CDR1 SGHRS, CDR2 YFSETQ. The CDR3 runs to 15 residues. The CDR3 loop reads CASTNGGIVNTEAFF. DNA of the CDR3: TGCGCCAGCACCAACGGGGGGATCGTGAACACTGAAGCTTTCTTT.

CDR3 residues: CASSIGTASYNEQFF. CDR3 in DNA: TGTGCCAGTAGTATAGGGACAGCATCCTACAATGAGCAGTTCTTC. The rearrangement links TRBV19 to TRBJ2-1; TRBD1 might be the D (6 bases). CDR3 size: 15 residues. Germline V gene sequence: CDR1 LNHDA, CDR2 SQIVND (reference sequence). The V and J ends lost 1 base and 1 base respectively, with 8 bases between them.

The rearrangement links TRBV5-1 to TRBJ2-3; 9 positions match TRBD2. Trimming removed 1 base from V and 4 bases from J; junction bases left unmatched: 10. This CDR3 is built from 17 residues. Germline V gene sequence: CDR1 SGHRS, CDR2 YFSETQ. Here the CDR3 reads CASSLQGSSGIADTQYF. The CDR3 DNA is TGCGCCAGCAGCTTGCAGGGCTCTAGCGGGATCGCAGATACGCAGTATTTT.

The genes are TRBV5-6 and TRBJ1-2; D remains unclear. Trimming stripped 0 bases from V and 5 bases from J, with 5 bases between. CDR1 is SGHDT and CDR2 is YYEEEE in the germline V gene. This CDR3 contains 12 residues. The CDR3, as DNA: TGTGCCAGCAGCTTGGACGGGTATGGCTACACCTTC. Its protein is CASSLDGYGYTF.

The chain couples TRBV28 to TRBJ2-3; D is ambiguous. Germline V gene sequence: CDR1 MDHEN, CDR2 SYDVKM. The CDR3 runs 12 residues. Trimming took off 5 bases at V and 6 bases at J, with 9 bases between the two ends. CDR3 residues: CASSLSTDTQYF. The CDR3 DNA reads TGTGCCAGCAGTCTTTCTACGGATACGCAGTATTTT.

The chain recombines TRBV28 with TRBJ1-5; TRBD1 matches at 9 bases. Germline-derived CDR1 and CDR2 are MDHEN and SYDVKM. The ends lost 3 bases at V and 7 bases at J; junction bases unmatched: 4. The CDR3 consists of 14 residues. The chain's CDR3 is CASSFTGGGQPQHF. The CDR3 region has the DNA TGTGCCAGCAGTTTCACAGGGGGCGGACAGCCCCAGCATTTT.

The J gene is TRBJ2-3, the V gene TRBV27, with 9 bases matching TRBD2. Per germline, CDR1 MNHEY and CDR2 SMNVEV (reference sequence). The ends lost 4 bases at V and 2 bases at J; junction bases unmatched: 7. The CDR3 is 16 residues long. CDR3 residues: CASSSYSGGYTDTQYF. The CDR3 DNA is TGTGCCAGCAGTTCCTATAGCGGGGGCTACACAGATACGCAGTATTTT.

The rearrangement joins TRBV7-6 to TRBJ2-7, with TRBD2 matching over 15 bases. Per the germline V gene, CDR1 is SGHVS and CDR2 is FNYEAQ. The V gene end was trimmed by 5 bases and the J gene end by 5 bases; junction bases not matched to a gene: 10. This CDR3 comprises 17 residues. The CDR3 DNA sequence: TGTGCCAGCAGCCTATGGACTAGCGGGAGGGCCTTGCACGAGCAGTACTTC. Protein sequence: CASSLWTSGRALHEQYF.

V gene TRBV11-2 combines with J gene TRBJ1-2; 8 bases are shared with TRBD1. Germline CDR1 SGHAT, CDR2 FQNNGV. V shed 0 bases, J shed 5 bases, and the junction held 5 bases outside the gene matches. The CDR3 loop spans 15 amino acids. The CDR3 loop is CASSLDGTGGYGYTF. The DNA for the CDR3 is TGTGCCAGCAGCTTAGACGGAACAGGGGGGTATGGCTACACCTTC.

This clone was observed a few times. The chain uses TRBV6-5 and TRBJ1-2; weak D call: TRBD1 (5 bases). CDR1 and CDR2 from the germline V gene are MNHEY and SVGAGI. The CDR3 is 12 amino acids. V lost 7 bases and J lost 7, with 13 bases in between. CDR3 nucleotides: TGTGCCAGCACTCGAGGGGAGGCTGGCTACACCTTC. It translates to CASTRGEAGYTF.

CDR3: CASSLAGASGDNEQFF. CDR3 nucleotide sequence: TGTGCCAGCAGCTTGGCCGGGGCTAGCGGAGACAATGAGCAGTTCTTC. The chain employs TRBV5-4 and TRBJ2-1; 7 bases match TRBD2. Germline V CDR1 and CDR2: SGHNT, YYREEE (reference sequence). The V segment lost 0 bases and the J segment 5 bases; nucleotides outside the gene matches: 8. The CDR3 is made up of 16 amino acids.

V gene TRBV29-1 combines with J gene TRBJ2-1, with D tentatively TRBD2 (5 bases). In germline, CDR1 is SQVTM, CDR2 ANQGSEA. V lost 7 bases and J 3 bases, leaving 13 bases between the germline ends. CDR3 length: 13 residues. The CDR3 coding sequence is TGCAGCGCCGCTGGGAGACTCTACAATGAGCAGTTCTTC. Translation gives CSAAGRLYNEQFF.

The genes are TRBV9 and TRBJ2-5; 7 bases are shared with TRBD2. CDR3 size: 17 residues. The germline V gene has CDR1 SGDLS and CDR2 YYNGEE. Trimming took 0 bases from V and 4 from J; bases not matched to a gene: 12. CDR3 nucleotides: TGTGCCAGCAGCGTAGCCCCCTCTGGGGGGGTTGCAGAGACCCAGTACTTC. Protein: CASSVAPSGGVAETQYF.

This sequence joins TRBV6-1 and TRBJ2-7; TRBD1 matches at 7 bases. Per germline, CDR1 MNHNS and CDR2 SASEGT. Losses at the gene ends were 0 bases for V and 3 bases for J; bases not matched to a gene: 14. CDR3 length: 18 residues. In DNA, the CDR3 is TGTGCCAGCAGTGAAGCGAGGGGGCTGGCCGATTCCCACTACGAGCAGTACTTC. Amino acids: CASSEARGLADSHYEQYF.

The V call is TRBV6-5, the J call TRBJ1-6; TRBD1 agrees at 10 bases. The ends lost 2 bases at V and 10 bases at J; junction bases unmatched: 8. The CDR3 has 16 amino acids. Germline V gene lookup returns CDR1 MNHEY and CDR2 SVGAGI. This chain's CDR3 is CASSYGRTGGRSPLHF. CDR3 DNA sequence: TGTGCCAGCAGTTACGGTCGGACAGGGGGACGATCACCCCTCCACTTT.

J is TRBJ1-2 and V is TRBV10-3; possibly TRBD1 for D (6 bases). The CDR3 runs to 14 residues. Germline V CDR1 and CDR2: ENHRY, SYGVKD. V dropped 3 bases and J dropped 6 bases, with 14 bases sitting between them. Here the CDR3 reads CAISDNGGADGYTF. The CDR3 DNA reads as TGTGCCATCAGTGATAACGGGGGGGCTGATGGCTACACCTTC.

V is TRBV6-1 and J is TRBJ1-3, with 7 bases matching TRBD1. The CDR3 consists of 15 residues. V lost 5 bases to trimming and J lost 0 bases; unmatched junction nucleotides: 4. Germline V CDR1 and CDR2: MNHNS, SASEGT. The DNA of the CDR3 is TGTGCCAGCAGTATAGACAGGGCCTCTGGAAACACCATATATTTT. Amino acids: CASSIDRASGNTIYF.

The V call is TRBV7-9, the J call TRBJ1-2; TRBD1 agrees at 7 bases. The junction had 16 bases not matched to a gene; V was cut back by 5 bases and J by 13 bases. This CDR3 comprises 14 residues. Germline V gene lookup returns CDR1 SEHNR and CDR2 FQNEAQ (reference sequence). CDR3 nucleotide sequence: TGTGCCAGCAGCCCAGGGGGTACCTCTATGGGGGGCACCTTC. Protein: CASSPGGTSMGGTF.

The chain is built from TRBV7-9 and TRBJ1-1; no clear D gene. This CDR3 comprises 17 residues. Germline V gene lookup returns CDR1 SEHNR and CDR2 FQNEAQ (reference sequence). V was cut by 5 bases and J by 1 base, with 20 bases left in between. CDR3 DNA: TGTGCCAGCAGCGCAAGAGGAGGACTTGAAGGGAACACTGAAGCTTTCTTT. Translated: CASSARGGLEGNTEAFF.

The V and J genes are TRBV2 and TRBJ2-7; D is possibly TRBD1 (6 bases). V shed 3 bases and J shed 12 bases, with 15 bases lying between them. CDR1 SNHLY and CDR2 FYNNEI come from the germline V gene. The CDR3 has 12 amino acids. DNA of the CDR3: TGTGCCAGCAGTGATTTTCGGCAGGGGCTGTACTTC. Residues: CASSDFRQGLYF. Using reference TRBV2 and TRBJ2-7 for the parts outside the CDR3, the full variable domain is EPEVTQTPSHQVTQMGQEVILRCVPISNHLYFYWYRQILGQKVEFLVSFYNNEISEKSEIFDDQFSVERPDGSNFTLKIRSTKLEDSAMYFCASSDFRQGLYFGPGTRLTVT.

The chain recombines TRBV5-1 with TRBJ2-7; the match to TRBD1 covers 7 bases. Trimming at V came to 4 bases and at J to 2 bases, leaving 3 bases not matched to a gene. Germline loops: CDR1 SGHRS, CDR2 YFSETQ. The CDR3 sequence is 13 residues long. CDR3 region: CASSRDSAYEQYF. The CDR3 bases are TGCGCCAGCAGCCGGGACAGTGCCTACGAGCAGTACTTC.

The J gene is TRBJ2-7, the V gene TRBV5-5; 7 nucleotides line up with TRBD2. J was trimmed by 4 bases and V by 4 bases; bases with no gene match: 8. This CDR3 region has 14 residues. The germline V gene encodes CDR1 SGHKS and CDR2 YYEKEE (reference sequence). As DNA, the CDR3 is TGTGCCAGCAGCGCCCTGGCGGGAGAGTACGAGCAGTACTTC. Its protein is CASSALAGEYEQYF.

The V call is TRBV28, the J call TRBJ1-4; tentative D call: TRBD1 (5 bases). CDR1 is MDHEN and CDR2 is SYDVKM in the germline V gene. V was clipped by 4 bases and J by 4 bases, with 16 bases between them. The CDR3 is 16 residues long. CDR3 loop: CASSSIAGQGNEKLFF. In DNA, the CDR3 is TGTGCCAGCAGTTCTATAGCAGGGCAGGGTAATGAAAAACTGTTTTTT.

V gene TRBV6-6 combines with J gene TRBJ2-7; 10 nucleotides align to TRBD1. Germline V CDR1 and CDR2: MNHNY, SVGAGI (reference sequence). V lost 5 bases to trimming and J lost 0 bases; unmatched junction nucleotides: 4. This CDR3 spans 15 amino acids. The CDR3 loop reads CASSPGTGVSYEQYF. CDR3 sequence (DNA): TGTGCCAGCAGTCCCGGGACAGGGGTCTCCTACGAGCAGTACTTC.

The chain is built from TRBV21-1 and TRBJ1-2. TRBV21-1 is recorded as a pseudogene. The CDR3 sequence is 16 residues long. The CDR3: CASSKGTQLEGCCYTF. As DNA, the CDR3 is TGTGCCAGCAGCAAAGGAACCCAACTCGAGGGATGTTGCTACACCTTC.

This chain connects TRBV11-2 to TRBJ1-2; D uncertain. The length of the CDR3 is 14 residues. Trimming left V 0 bases short and J 6 bases short, with 11 bases between. Germline CDR1 reads SGHAT; CDR2 reads FQNNGV. This chain's CDR3 is CASSLDPYLNGYTF. In nucleotides, the CDR3 is TGTGCCAGCAGCTTAGACCCCTATCTCAATGGCTACACCTTC.